A single sample gave rise to the 9 T cell receptor beta chains below, sequenced in a study of cytomegalovirus exposure and HLA in healthy donors. PCR primers comprised 60 Vbeta and 13 Jbeta primers. Repertoires were generated with immunoSEQ multiplex PCR, while TCRdb's copy carries only in-frame clones and drops some. The top ten clones hold approximately 4% of a sample with 150,000 or so clones, roughly 77% of them seen once. Sequenced: PBMCs. These receptors originate from a male donor in good health and CMV-seronegative.

This sequence joins TRBV2 and TRBJ2-6; TRBD1 agrees at 7 bases. After removal of 5 bases from V and 0 bases from J, the junction contained 4 bases not matched to a gene. CDR1 is SNHLY and CDR2 is FYNNEI in the germline V gene. This CDR3 is 16 amino acids long. The CDR3: CASSWTGNSGANVLTF. CDR3 nucleotide sequence: TGTGCCAGCAGTTGGACAGGAAACTCTGGGGCCAACGTCCTGACTTTC.

The rearrangement joins TRBV5-1 to TRBJ2-7, with D perhaps TRBD1 (5 bases). The V gene lost 3 bases and the J gene lost 3 bases, with 16 bases spanning the gap. The CDR3 runs to 15 residues. Germline-derived CDR1 and CDR2 are SGHRS and YFSETQ. Here the CDR3 DNA reads TGCGCCAGCAGCTCCCGAAAGACAGAAATCTACGAGCAGTACTTC. Translated, it gives CASSSRKTEIYEQYF.

The chain joins TRBV2 to TRBJ2-1; TRBD1 aligns across 7 bases. The CDR3 loop spans 12 amino acids. Trimming cost V 7 bases and J 7 bases; bases outside gene matches: 4. Germline V gene lookup returns CDR1 SNHLY and CDR2 FYNNEI. CDR3 sequence (DNA): TGTGCCAGCACCAAACAGGGGAATGAGCAGTTCTTC. Amino acid sequence: CASTKQGNEQFF.

The V gene is TRBV4-2, the J gene TRBJ1-2; 9 bases align to TRBD1. This CDR3 region has 18 residues. Germline CDR1 LGHNA, CDR2 YNFKEQ. Trimming cost V 1 base and J 3 bases; bases outside gene matches: 12. CDR3 region: CASSQVGTGPTGDYGYTF. The CDR3 DNA follows: TGTGCCAGCAGCCAAGTAGGGACAGGGCCAACTGGGGACTATGGCTACACCTTC.

The table lists this clone with a few counts. The rearrangement links TRBV5-1 to TRBJ2-7; D gene ambiguous. The V gene lost 4 bases and the J gene lost 9 bases, with 11 bases spanning the gap. The CDR3 sequence is 11 residues long. Germline values: CDR1 SGHRS, CDR2 YFSETQ. The CDR3 region has the DNA TGCGCCAGCAGCGTCGATAGAACGCAGTACTTC. Protein sequence: CASSVDRTQYF.

The J gene is TRBJ1-1, the V gene TRBV11-2; D gene ambiguous. Looked up from germline, CDR1 is SGHAT and CDR2 is FQNNGV. This CDR3 is built from 13 residues. V was trimmed by 1 base and J by 11 bases, leaving 14 bases between them. The CDR3 DNA is TGTGCCAGCAGCTTAGGGGTTGGTGCGGGGGCTTTCTTT. It translates to CASSLGVGAGAFF.

This clone occurred once. This chain joins TRBV29-1 and TRBJ2-1, with TRBD1 identical over 7 bases. Germline lookup yields CDR1 SQVTM and CDR2 ANQGSEA. This CDR3 contains 14 residues. The ends lost 7 bases at V and 3 bases at J; junction bases unmatched: 9. DNA for the CDR3: TGCAGCGCAGCAGGGGGTATGAGCTACAATGAGCAGTTCTTC. Translating it yields CSAAGGMSYNEQFF.

The rearrangement joins TRBV30 to TRBJ2-7; weak D call: TRBD2 (6 bases). This CDR3 has 14 amino acids. V was trimmed by 0 bases and J by 4 bases, leaving 13 bases between them. The V gene's germline CDR1 is GTSNPN and CDR2 SVGIG (reference sequence). The CDR3 protein is CAWSVGTQSYEQYF. As DNA, the CDR3 is TGTGCCTGGAGTGTTGGGACTCAATCGTACGAGCAGTACTTC.

V is TRBV6-4 and J is TRBJ1-2, with TRBD1 matching over 10 bases. V lost 6 bases and J lost 4; bases outside the gene matches: 11. CDR3 length equals 16 residues. Germline V gives CDR1 MRHNA, CDR2 SNTAGT. The CDR3 here is CASRPGQGVDSYGYTF. As DNA, the CDR3 is TGTGCCAGCAGACCAGGACAGGGGGTCGATAGCTATGGCTACACCTTC.